What follows are 3 T cell receptor beta chains derived from one specimen sequenced in a study of blood T cell repertoires in COVID-19. Profiled with immunoSEQ multiplex PCR; TCRdb holds only in-frame clones, not every one. The sample yields roughly 200,000 clones, 88% seen once. The sample comprised peripheral blood. The receptors stem from a man aged 18-30 years with active or convalescent COVID-19.

The chain combines TRBV6-5 with TRBJ2-7; tentative D call: TRBD1 (6 bases). V was clipped by 9 bases and J by 0 bases, with 12 bases between them. The CDR3 totals 13 residues. Looked up from germline, CDR1 is MNHEY and CDR2 is SVGAGI. CDR3 protein: CASEQGGSYEQYF. In DNA, the CDR3 is TGTGCCAGTGAACAGGGCGGCTCCTACGAGCAGTACTTC.

The chain employs TRBV3-1 (or the pseudogene TRBV3-2) and TRBJ2-2, with a tentative D call TRBD1 (6 bases). The V gene lost 4 bases and the J gene lost 4 bases, with 10 bases spanning the gap. This CDR3 is 14 amino acids long. Germline CDR1 reads LGHDT; CDR2 reads YNNKEL (reference sequence). CDR3 in amino acids: CASSPRGSTGELFF. In DNA, the CDR3 is TGTGCCAGCAGCCCCAGGGGAAGCACCGGGGAGCTGTTTTTT.

The V and J genes are TRBV7-8 and TRBJ2-5; 10 bases agree with TRBD2. With 5 bases clipped from V and 6 bases from J, the junction kept 15 bases outside the gene matches. The CDR3 is 17 residues long. Germline CDR1 reads SGHVS; CDR2 reads FQNEAQ. CDR3 nucleotides: TGTGCCAGCAGCCGAGCAGGCAGCGGGGGGGAGCGGAAGACCCAGTACTTC. The encoded protein is CASSRAGSGGERKTQYF.